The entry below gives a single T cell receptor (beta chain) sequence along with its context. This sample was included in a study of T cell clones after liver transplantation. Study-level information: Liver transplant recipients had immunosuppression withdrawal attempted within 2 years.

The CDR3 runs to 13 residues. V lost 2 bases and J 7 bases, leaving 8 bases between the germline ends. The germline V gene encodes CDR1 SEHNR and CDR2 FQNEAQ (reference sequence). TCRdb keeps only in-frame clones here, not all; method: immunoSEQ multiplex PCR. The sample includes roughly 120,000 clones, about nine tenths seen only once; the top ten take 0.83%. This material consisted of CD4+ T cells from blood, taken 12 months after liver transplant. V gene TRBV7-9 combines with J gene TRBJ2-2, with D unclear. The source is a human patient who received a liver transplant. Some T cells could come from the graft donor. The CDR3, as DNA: TGTGCCAGCAGCTTAAACCCTGTCGGGGAGCTGTTTTTT. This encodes CASSLNPVGELFF.